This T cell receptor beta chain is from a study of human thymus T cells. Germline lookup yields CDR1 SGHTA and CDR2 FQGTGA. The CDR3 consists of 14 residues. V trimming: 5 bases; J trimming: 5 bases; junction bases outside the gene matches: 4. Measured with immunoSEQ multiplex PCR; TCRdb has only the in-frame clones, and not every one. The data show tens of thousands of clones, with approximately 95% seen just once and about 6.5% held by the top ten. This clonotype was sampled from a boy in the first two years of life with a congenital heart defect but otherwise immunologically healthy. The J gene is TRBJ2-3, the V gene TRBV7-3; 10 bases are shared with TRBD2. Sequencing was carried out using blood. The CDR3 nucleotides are TGTGCCAGCAGCCCTACTAGCGGGATAGATACGCAGTATTTT. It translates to CASSPTSGIDTQYF.